This T cell receptor (beta chain) was captured by sequencing in a study of STAT5B mutations in CD4+ large granular lymphocyte leukemia. The method was immunoSEQ multiplex PCR; TCRdb's version includes in-frame clones alone and lacks a portion of them. Here the sample spans roughly 30,000 clones, less than 90% being singletons. Germline V lookup: CDR1 MNHEY, CDR2 SMNVEV (reference sequence). This CDR3 spans 14 amino acids. The V segment lost 7 bases and the J segment 5 bases; nucleotides outside the gene matches: 9. The origin of this receptor is a human donor in good health. Specimen: CD4+ T cells from blood buffy coats. The chain couples TRBV27 to TRBJ2-5; 8 nucleotides match TRBD2. CDR3 amino acids: CASKLTSDRETQYF. The CDR3 DNA follows: TGTGCCAGCAAGCTGACTAGCGACCGGGAGACCCAGTACTTC.